This TCR beta chain was profiled in a study of PD-L1 blockade in urothelial cancer. Clones were read by immunoSEQ multiplex PCR, and TCRdb kept only the in-frame ones, dropping some. The data show roughly 45,000 clones, around 82% seen once. Findings and limits, study-wide: Those with durable benefit had larger increases in tumor-associated blood clones at 3 weeks.

A note on this clone: Its antigen remains unknown.

Germline assignment: CDR1 MNHEY and CDR2 SMNVEV (reference sequence). This CDR3 is built from 13 residues. V shed 5 bases and J 3 bases; nucleotides not matched to a gene: 4. Time point of the sample: peripheral blood 6 weeks after treatment start. The material sequenced was PBMCs, taken around atezolizumab (anti-PD-L1) treatment. This clonotype originated in a man aged 55-75 years with urothelial cancer. The rearrangement links TRBV27 to TRBJ2-7; 7 nucleotides align to TRBD1. The chain's CDR3 is CASSPGQLYEQYF. The CDR3 coding sequence is TGTGCCAGCAGTCCGGGACAGCTCTACGAGCAGTACTTC.